This T cell receptor beta chain came from a study of molecular identifiers for immune sequencing clone quantification. From the PCR reads, TCRdb called clonotypes with MiXCR, one entry per CDR3 protein. The sample lists some 580,000 distinct CDR3 sequences; around 25% were seen once. This clonotype was found a few times. The CDR3 is 16 residues long. V trimming: 2 bases; J trimming: 6 bases; junction bases outside the gene matches: 13. Germline V gene lookup returns CDR1 GTSNPN and CDR2 SVGIG (reference sequence). The sequence came from a human donor in good health. Some libraries in this study had Jurkat cell RNA spiked in. The chain couples TRBV30 to TRBJ2-1; the match to TRBD2 covers 7 bases. The sequenced material came from naive CD8+ T cells from blood, with Jurkat cell RNA spiked in. As to subset: FACS-sorted CD8+CD4-CCR7+CD45RA+ naive T cells. The CDR3 here is CAWSTPTGRGANEQFF. In DNA form, the CDR3 reads TGTGCCTGGAGTACCCCGACGGGGAGGGGCGCCAATGAGCAGTTCTTC. The full variable domain, with the rest looked up from reference TRBV30 and TRBJ2-1, is SQTIHQWPATLVQPVGSPLSLECTVEGTSNPNLYWYRQAAGRGLQLLFYSVGIGQISSEVPQNLSASRPQDRQFILSSKKLLLSDSGFYLCAWSTPTGRGANEQFFGPGTRLTVL.